This passage covers 9 T cell receptor beta chains from one sample sequenced in a study of shared clonotypes between healthy human individuals. CD45RO negativity and positive selection for CCR7 defined naive CD8 cells, a population that excluded terminally differentiated effector memory CD45RA+ cells. Some clones are missing from TCRdb's copy, which holds only in-frame ones; the method was immunoSEQ multiplex PCR. The sample shows hundreds of thousands of clones, 90% to 95% of them seen only once. The sequenced sample consisted of naive CD8+ T cells sorted from blood. Receptors were obtained from a young man in good health.

The chain recombines TRBV29-1 with TRBJ1-2, with 7 bases lining up with TRBD1. CDR1 SQVTM and CDR2 ANQGSEA come from the germline V gene. Trimming removed 0 bases from V and 8 bases from J; junction bases left unmatched: 12. The CDR3 covers 15 residues. In DNA form, the CDR3 reads TGCAGCGTTGAAGATCGAAGTGGGAGGGGGCTAGGCTACACCTTC. Its translation is CSVEDRSGRGLGYTF.

Regarding this clone: This sample includes further DNA sequences coding for the same CDR3. The chain combines TRBV28 with TRBJ2-1; 7 bases line up with TRBD1. The CDR3 loop spans 13 amino acids. The junction had 2 bases not matched to a gene; V was cut back by 2 bases and J by 7 bases. Germline lookup yields CDR1 MDHEN and CDR2 SYDVKM. The CDR3 sequence: CASSLTGVNEQFF. The CDR3 bases are TGTGCCAGCAGTTTAACAGGGGTTAATGAGCAGTTCTTC.

This clone was seen ten or more times. The chain has TRBV27 and TRBJ2-7; D is undetermined. Trimming took off 5 bases at V and 2 bases at J, with 10 bases between the two ends. Germline CDR1 is MNHEY and CDR2 is SMNVEV (reference sequence). This CDR3 is 13 amino acids long. This CDR3 reads CASSPAFAYEQYF. CDR3 bases: TGTGCCAGCAGTCCCGCGTTTGCCTACGAGCAGTACTTC.

The chain recombines TRBV9 with TRBJ1-3; D perhaps matches TRBD1 (5 bases). This CDR3 has 15 amino acids. CDR1 SGDLS and CDR2 YYNGEE come from the germline V gene. The V and J ends lost 5 bases and 4 bases respectively, with 16 bases between them. In DNA form, the CDR3 reads TGTGCCAGCAGTACTGGGGGAAACCCAGGAAACACCATATATTTT. Protein: CASSTGGNPGNTIYF.

The chain uses TRBV15 and TRBJ2-2; the match to TRBD2 covers 8 bases. CDR3 length: 17 residues. After removal of 0 bases from V and 2 bases from J, the junction contained 5 bases not matched to a gene. Germline V CDR1 and CDR2: LNHNV, YYDKDF (reference sequence). The CDR3 bases are TGTGCCACCAGCAGAGATCGGGTAGCGGGAAACACCGGGGAGCTGTTTTTT. It yields the protein CATSRDRVAGNTGELFF.

Points on this clone: Other DNA sequences in this specimen translate into the identical CDR3. The chain joins TRBV9 to TRBJ2-1; D is possibly TRBD2 (6 bases). This CDR3 contains 14 residues. From germline, CDR1 is SGDLS and CDR2 YYNGEE. The V end lost 4 bases, the J end lost 2 bases, and 10 bases lay between the germline ends. CDR3 DNA: TGTGCCAGCAGCCCCGGAGGGACCTACAATGAGCAGTTCTTC. Translating gives CASSPGGTYNEQFF.

This clone was seen a single time. J is TRBJ2-1 and V is TRBV5-1; 8 bases are a match to TRBD2. CDR1 and CDR2 (germline): SGHRS, YFSETQ. This CDR3 contains 18 residues. The V gene end was trimmed by 3 bases and the J gene end by 0 bases; junction bases not matched to a gene: 11. The CDR3, as DNA: TGCGCCAGCAGCTCCAAGCCGACTAGCGTGAGCTCCTACAATGAGCAGTTCTTC. Protein sequence: CASSSKPTSVSSYNEQFF.

This chain links TRBV5-6 with TRBJ2-1; the D gene could be TRBD1 or TRBD2 (5 bases each). CDR1 is SGHDT, CDR2 YYEEEE, per germline. V gave up 4 bases and J gave up 6 bases, with 14 bases separating them. There are 14 residues in the CDR3. The CDR3 DNA reads TGTGCCAGCAGCCCGTTTCGGGGCTCCAATGAGCAGTTCTTC. It specifies CASSPFRGSNEQFF.

CDR3 amino acids: CASSPGTSGSIETQYF. In DNA form, the CDR3 reads TGTGCCAGCAGCCCAGGGACTAGCGGGAGCATAGAGACCCAGTACTTC. The chain combines TRBV9 with TRBJ2-5; 14 positions match TRBD2. From germline, CDR1 is SGDLS and CDR2 YYNGEE. This CDR3 region has 16 residues. After removal of 4 bases from V and 4 bases from J, the junction contained 6 bases not matched to a gene.